The sequence of this T cell receptor beta chain was determined in a study of blood T cell repertoires in COVID-19. TCRdb's table, derived via immunoSEQ multiplex PCR, lists solely in-frame clones and lacks some. The table lists about 320,000 clones, around 90% of them singletons. Germline values: CDR1 SQVTM, CDR2 ANQGSEA. The CDR3 contains 14 residues. Unmatched junction bases numbered 3, after V lost 6 bases and J lost 1 base. The receptor was derived from a man aged 55-75 years who had recovered from COVID-19. The chain is built from TRBV29-1 and TRBJ1-1, with 12 bases aligning to TRBD1. Sequencing used PBMCs or T cells enriched from blood (not recorded which). The CDR3 is CSVGTGGANTEAFF. CDR3 in DNA: TGCAGCGTGGGGACAGGGGGCGCGAACACTGAAGCTTTCTTT.